This T cell receptor (beta chain) emerged from a study of blood T cells in healthy people across ages. Study-level findings and limits: Observed TCR beta diversity showed a strong correlation with the percentage of naive T cells as measured by flow cytometry.

The CDR3 consists of 13 residues. Germline CDR1 is DFQATT and CDR2 is SNEGSKA (reference sequence). The ends lost 4 bases at V and 8 bases at J; junction bases unmatched: 3. Using a J-beta primer mix together with a sample-barcoded 5' primer, a second PCR was run for roughly 7 to 12 cycles. Via MiXCR, TCRdb re-called the 5' RACE reads, giving one row per CDR3 protein. The sample gives some 1,800,000 distinct CDR3 sequences, approximately 39% of which show up once; 23% is in the top ten. As to this clonotype: The target antigen is unknown.

The sequence derives from a human donor in good health. Material for sequencing was blood. The rearrangement links TRBV20-1 to TRBJ2-1; 12 bases line up with TRBD2. This CDR3 is CSATSGGGYEQFF. The CDR3 DNA sequence: TGCAGTGCTACTAGCGGGGGGGGCTATGAGCAGTTCTTC.